The TCR beta chain under discussion was sequenced for a study of T cells in localized non-small cell lung cancer. A remark on this clone: The antigen remains undetermined. The same CDR3 arises from other DNA sequences in this sample as well.

The CDR3 loop spans 17 amino acids. The junction had 11 bases not matched to a gene; V was cut back by 0 bases and J by 6 bases. Looked up from germline, CDR1 is SGHDT and CDR2 is YYEEEE. Study-wide findings and caveats: Increased T cell density in blood showed an association with longer overall survival. Heterogeneity cannot be ruled out, as sequencing used one tumor region only. Uninvolved adjacent lung had the highest recorded T cell clonality, with tumor below it.

Sequencing was performed with immunoSEQ multiplex PCR; in TCRdb, only in-frame clones are kept and a portion is missing. The repertoire holds around 41,000 clones, 86% seen once, with about 7% in the top ten. Sequencing was performed on peripheral blood, taken before any cancer treatment. This clonotype was obtained from a woman aged 18-55 years with stage III lung adenocarcinoma. The rearrangement joins TRBV5-6 to TRBJ2-1; TRBD2 matches 8 bases. CDR3 amino acids: CASSLAGGGPSVNEQFF. The CDR3 nucleotides are TGTGCCAGCAGCTTGGCTGGCGGGGGGCCTTCTGTCAATGAGCAGTTCTTC.